The 6 T cell receptor beta chains below come from one sample, sequenced in a study of tumor-infiltrating lymphocytes in oesophageal squamous cell carcinoma. From the PCR reads, TCRdb called clonotypes with MiXCR, one entry per CDR3 protein. This table holds about 21,000 distinct CDR3 sequences, approximately 40% found once. The sample taken for sequencing was esophageal tumor tissue. Source of these receptors: a male donor with esophageal squamous cell carcinoma.

This clonotype was counted ten times or more. This chain joins TRBV6-1 and TRBJ2-3; perhaps TRBD2 as D (6 bases). Per the germline V gene, CDR1 is MNHNS and CDR2 is SASEGT. Trimming took 2 bases from V and 6 from J, leaving 6 bases between them. There are 12 residues in the CDR3. The CDR3 loop is CASSERGDTQYF. CDR3 bases: TGTGCCAGCAGTGAACGGGGGGATACGCAGTATTTT.

This rearrangement joins TRBV7-2 to TRBJ2-6, with D maybe TRBD2 (7 bases). The J call is uncertain, as TRBJ2-5 better fits the DNA end. Germline values: CDR1 SGHTA, CDR2 FQGNSA. This CDR3 is built from 15 residues. CDR3 nucleotide sequence: TGTGCCAGCAGCTTTAACGGGGGCGGGAGAGAGACCCAGTACTTC. Protein product: CASSFNGGGRETQYF.

V gene TRBV7-3 combines with J gene TRBJ2-5; D possibly matches TRBD1 or TRBD2 (5 bases each). The V end lost 3 bases, the J end lost 4 bases, and 15 bases lay between the germline ends. Germline CDR1 SGHTA, CDR2 FQGTGA. The CDR3 loop spans 15 amino acids. CDR3 bases: TGTGCCAGCAGCTTCGGGCAGGCGAGGGGAGAGACCCAGTACTTC. Its protein product is CASSFGQARGETQYF.

This clonotype was seen repeatedly, ten times or more. J is TRBJ2-1 and V is TRBV5-1, with 8 bases fitting TRBD1. The V gene's germline CDR1 is SGHRS and CDR2 YFSETQ. J was trimmed by 0 bases and V by 4 bases; bases with no gene match: 6. CDR3 length equals 16 residues. In DNA, the CDR3 is TGCGCCAGCAGCCGATTAACAGGGGGCTCCTACAATGAGCAGTTCTTC. Its protein product is CASSRLTGGSYNEQFF.

As DNA, the CDR3 is TGTGCCAGCAGCTTAAGGGCCCGGGATACGCAGTATTTT. This sequence encodes CASSLRARDTQYF. This chain links TRBV7-2 with TRBJ2-3; D call uncertain. Germline lookup yields CDR1 SGHTA and CDR2 FQGNSA. V gave up 2 bases and J gave up 6 bases, with 9 bases separating them. The CDR3 consists of 13 residues.

About this clonotype: Here the CDR3 omits its conserved ending phenylalanine or tryptophan, so a read error is the likely source. Because the CDR3's place on the DNA is in doubt, the DNA is left out and the CDR3 is given as listed by TCRdb. This chain connects TRBV6-6 to TRBJ2-7; the table's D call, TRBD1, was not checked against the DNA. From germline, CDR1 is MNHNY and CDR2 SVGAGI (reference sequence). The CDR3 sequence runs 14 residues, both termini included. The CDR3 here is CASSYGGYGYTFGS.